This T cell receptor beta chain is drawn from a study of T cells in Graves' hyperthyroidism and ophthalmopathy. This clonotype has a handful of counts. The antigen is undetermined. Fresh 10 ml peripheral blood yielded PBMCs. From RNA transcripts, TCR beta CDR3 regions were amplified. The TCR CDR3 first-round RT-PCR relied on the HTBI primer set. TCRdb re-called the multiplex PCR reads through MiXCR, storing one row per CDR3 protein. The sample has some 500,000 distinct CDR3 sequences; approximately 15% are singletons. Broader study findings: Blood also contained most expanded thyroid clonotypes above 0.001. In simple terms, a model built on 13 V-J features told ophthalmopathy apart from stable hyperthyroidism.

The ends were cut back, 7 bases at V and 2 bases at J, with 8 bases in the middle. Looked up from germline, CDR1 is SQVTM and CDR2 is ANQGSEA. The CDR3 contains 11 residues. The rearrangement uses TRBV29-1 and TRBJ1-1; D is uncertain. The specimen was blood. This receptor was identified in a woman in her late teens or twenties with Graves' hyperthyroidism. CDR3 nucleotides: TGCAGCGCGTCACACAACACTGAAGCTTTCTTT. Its protein product is CSASHNTEAFF. Full variable domain (outside the CDR3, taken from reference TRBV29-1 and TRBJ1-1): SAVISQKPSRDICQRGTSLTIQCQVDSQVTMMFWYRQQPGQSLTLIATANQGSEATYESGFVIDKFPISRPNLTFSTLTVSNMSPEDSSIYLCSASHNTEAFFGQGTRLTVV.